One T cell receptor (beta chain) is described in this entry. The data are from a study of blood T cell repertoires in COVID-19. Background on the study: PBMCs, B-cell-depleted T cells, or T cells were the source of the cDNA or gDNA that made up the material.

Seattle cases were enrolled at active infection and followed longitudinally. From germline, CDR1 is LNHDA and CDR2 SQIVND (reference sequence). V dropped 10 bases and J dropped 2; count of bases not matched to a gene: 11. This CDR3 region has 15 residues. Clones were sequenced by immunoSEQ multiplex PCR, and TCRdb holds only the in-frame ones, with some missing. The data show tens of thousands of clones, 80% to 90% seen once. The source material was peripheral blood. This receptor was obtained from a woman aged 55-70 years with COVID-19, enrolled during active disease. The V gene is TRBV19, the J gene TRBJ1-5; 7 bases are a match to TRBD1. CDR3 loop: CATQTGIGGNQPQHF. The CDR3 DNA sequence: TGTGCCACCCAGACAGGGATAGGTGGCAATCAGCCCCAGCATTTT.